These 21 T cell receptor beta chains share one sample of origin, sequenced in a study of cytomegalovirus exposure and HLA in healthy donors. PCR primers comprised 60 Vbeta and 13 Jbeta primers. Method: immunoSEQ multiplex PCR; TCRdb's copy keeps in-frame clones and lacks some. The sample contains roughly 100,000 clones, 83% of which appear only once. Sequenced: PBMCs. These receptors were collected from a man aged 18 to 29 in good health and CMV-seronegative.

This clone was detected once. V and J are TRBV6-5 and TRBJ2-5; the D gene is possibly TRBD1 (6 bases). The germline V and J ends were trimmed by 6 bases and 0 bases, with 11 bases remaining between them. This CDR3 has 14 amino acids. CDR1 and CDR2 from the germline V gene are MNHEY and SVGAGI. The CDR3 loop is CASRIGQHQETQYF. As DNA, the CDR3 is TGTGCCAGCAGAATAGGACAGCACCAAGAGACCCAGTACTTC.

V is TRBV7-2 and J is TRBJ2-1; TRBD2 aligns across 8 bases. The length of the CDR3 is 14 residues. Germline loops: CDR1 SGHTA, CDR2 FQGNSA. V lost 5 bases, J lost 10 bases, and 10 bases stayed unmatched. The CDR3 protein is CASSPRTSSWEQFF. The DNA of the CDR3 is TGTGCCAGCAGCCCCCGGACTAGCTCTTGGGAGCAGTTCTTC.

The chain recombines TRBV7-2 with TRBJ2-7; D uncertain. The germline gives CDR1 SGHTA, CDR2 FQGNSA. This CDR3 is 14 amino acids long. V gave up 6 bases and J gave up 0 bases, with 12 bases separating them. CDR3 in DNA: TGTGCCAGCAGGGGCCACATTAGCTCCTACGAGCAGTACTTC. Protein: CASRGHISSYEQYF. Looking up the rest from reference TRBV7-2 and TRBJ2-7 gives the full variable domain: GAGVSQSPSNKVTEKGKDVELRCDPISGHTALYWYRQSLGQGLEFLIYFQGNSAPDKSGLPSDRFSAERTGGSVSTLTIQRTQQEDSAVYLCASRGHISSYEQYFGPGTRLTVT.

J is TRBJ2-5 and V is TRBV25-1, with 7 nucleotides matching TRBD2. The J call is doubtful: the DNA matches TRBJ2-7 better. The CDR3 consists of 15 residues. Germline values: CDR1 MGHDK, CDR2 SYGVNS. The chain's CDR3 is CASTVGGSHSYEQYF. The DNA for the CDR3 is TGTGCCAGCACTGTCGGCGGGAGCCATTCCTACGAGCAGTACTTC.

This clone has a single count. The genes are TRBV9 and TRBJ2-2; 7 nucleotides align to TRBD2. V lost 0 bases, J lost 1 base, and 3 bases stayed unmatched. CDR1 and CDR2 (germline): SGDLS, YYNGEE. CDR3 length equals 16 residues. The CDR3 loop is CASSVGPSGNTGELFF. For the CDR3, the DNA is TGTGCCAGCAGCGTAGGCCCTAGCGGGAACACCGGGGAGCTGTTTTTT.

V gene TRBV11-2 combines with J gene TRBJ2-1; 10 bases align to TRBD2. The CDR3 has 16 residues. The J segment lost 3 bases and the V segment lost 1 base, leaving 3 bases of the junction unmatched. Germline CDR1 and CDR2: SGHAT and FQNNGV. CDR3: CASSLGLAGIYNEQFF. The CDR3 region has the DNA TGTGCCAGCAGCTTAGGACTAGCGGGCATCTACAATGAGCAGTTCTTC.

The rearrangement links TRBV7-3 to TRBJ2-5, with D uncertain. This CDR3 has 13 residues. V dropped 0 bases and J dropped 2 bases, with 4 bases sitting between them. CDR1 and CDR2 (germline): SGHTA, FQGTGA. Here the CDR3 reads CASSLTTQETQYF. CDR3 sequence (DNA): TGTGCCAGCAGCTTAACGACACAAGAGACCCAGTACTTC.

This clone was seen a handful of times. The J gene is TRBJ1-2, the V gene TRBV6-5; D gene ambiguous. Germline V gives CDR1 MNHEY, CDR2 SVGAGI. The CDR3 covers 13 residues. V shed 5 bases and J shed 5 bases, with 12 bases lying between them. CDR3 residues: CASSRQRNYGYTF. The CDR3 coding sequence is TGTGCCAGCAGTAGGCAGCGTAATTATGGCTACACCTTC.

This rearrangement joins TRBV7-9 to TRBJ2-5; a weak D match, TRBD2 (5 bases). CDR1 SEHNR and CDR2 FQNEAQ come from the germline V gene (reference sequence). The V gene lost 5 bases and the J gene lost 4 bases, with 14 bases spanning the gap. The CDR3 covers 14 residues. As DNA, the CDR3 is TGTGCCAGCAGCCTAGGCCTAGGAGGAGAGACCCAGTACTTC. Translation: CASSLGLGGETQYF.

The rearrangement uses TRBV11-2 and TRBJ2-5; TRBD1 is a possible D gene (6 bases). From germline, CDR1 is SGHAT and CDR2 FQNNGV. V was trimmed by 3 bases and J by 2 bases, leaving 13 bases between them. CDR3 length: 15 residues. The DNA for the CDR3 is TGTGCCAGCAGCTTGGGGGCAAGGCCTCAAGAGACCCAGTACTTC. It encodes CASSLGARPQETQYF.

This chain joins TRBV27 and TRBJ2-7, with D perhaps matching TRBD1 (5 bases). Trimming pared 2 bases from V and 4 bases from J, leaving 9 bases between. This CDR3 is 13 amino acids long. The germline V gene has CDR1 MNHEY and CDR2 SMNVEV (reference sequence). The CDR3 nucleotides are TGTGCCAGCAGTTTACAGGGTATTTACGAGCAGTACTTC. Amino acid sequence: CASSLQGIYEQYF.

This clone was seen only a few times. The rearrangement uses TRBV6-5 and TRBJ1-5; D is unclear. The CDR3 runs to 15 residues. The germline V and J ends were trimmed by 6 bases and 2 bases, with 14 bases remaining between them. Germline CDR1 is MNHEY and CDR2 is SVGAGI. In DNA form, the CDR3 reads TGTGCCAGCAGCCTCCGGGTCGGTGGCAATCAGCCCCAGCATTTT. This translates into CASSLRVGGNQPQHF.

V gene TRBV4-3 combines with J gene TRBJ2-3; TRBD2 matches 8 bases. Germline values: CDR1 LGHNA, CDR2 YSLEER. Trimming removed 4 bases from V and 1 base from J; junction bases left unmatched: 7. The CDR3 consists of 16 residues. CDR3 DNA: TGCGCCAGCAGCCCGGAAGCGGGAGTTCGCACAGATACGCAGTATTTT. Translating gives CASSPEAGVRTDTQYF.

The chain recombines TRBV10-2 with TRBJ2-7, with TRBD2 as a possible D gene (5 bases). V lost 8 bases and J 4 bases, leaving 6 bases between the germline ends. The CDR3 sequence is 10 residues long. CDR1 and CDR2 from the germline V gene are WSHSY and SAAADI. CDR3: CASGEYEQYF. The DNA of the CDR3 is TGCGCCAGCGGGGAGTACGAGCAGTACTTC.

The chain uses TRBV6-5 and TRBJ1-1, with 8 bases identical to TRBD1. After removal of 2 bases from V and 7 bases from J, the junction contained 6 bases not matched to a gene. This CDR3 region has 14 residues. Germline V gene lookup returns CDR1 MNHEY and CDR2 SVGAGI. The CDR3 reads CASSYRDRSNEAFF. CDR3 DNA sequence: TGTGCCAGCAGTTACCGGGACAGGAGTAATGAAGCTTTCTTT.

The CDR3 sequence is CACSTSGRDTGELFF. The CDR3 coding sequence is TGTGCCTGTTCTACCAGCGGAAGGGACACCGGGGAGCTGTTTTTT. V and J are TRBV30 and TRBJ2-2; TRBD2 might be the D (5 bases). The germline CDR1 and CDR2 sequences are GTSNPN and SVGIG (reference sequence). The CDR3 extends over 15 amino acids. Trimming pared 6 bases from V and 3 bases from J, leaving 17 bases between.

The CDR3 sequence is CASSQDRGRSYEQYF. Written as DNA, the CDR3 is TGCGCCAGCAGCCAAGACAGGGGGCGCTCCTACGAGCAGTACTTC. This chain links TRBV4-3 with TRBJ2-7, with TRBD1 identical over 8 bases. V lost 0 bases, J lost 0 bases, and 1 base stayed unmatched. From germline, CDR1 is LGHNA and CDR2 YSLEER. CDR3 length: 15 residues.

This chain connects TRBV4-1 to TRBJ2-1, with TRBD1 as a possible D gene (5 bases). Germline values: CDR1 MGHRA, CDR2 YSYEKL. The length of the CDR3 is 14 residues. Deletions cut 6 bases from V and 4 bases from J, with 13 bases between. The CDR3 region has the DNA TGCGCCAGCAGTTTTCGGCAGGGTTACAATGAGCAGTTCTTC. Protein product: CASSFRQGYNEQFF.

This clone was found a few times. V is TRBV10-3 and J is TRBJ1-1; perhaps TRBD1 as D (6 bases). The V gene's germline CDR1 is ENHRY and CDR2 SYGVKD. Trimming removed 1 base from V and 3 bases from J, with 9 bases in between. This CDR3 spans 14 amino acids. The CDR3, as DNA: TGTGCCATCAGTGAGTGGGGACAAGACACTGAAGCTTTCTTT. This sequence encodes CAISEWGQDTEAFF.

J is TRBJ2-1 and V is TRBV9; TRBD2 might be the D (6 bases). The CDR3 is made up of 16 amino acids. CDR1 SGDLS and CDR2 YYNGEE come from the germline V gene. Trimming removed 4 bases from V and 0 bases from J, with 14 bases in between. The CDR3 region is CASSLRRGGSYNEQFF. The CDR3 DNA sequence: TGTGCCAGCAGCCTCCGTCGGGGAGGCTCCTACAATGAGCAGTTCTTC.

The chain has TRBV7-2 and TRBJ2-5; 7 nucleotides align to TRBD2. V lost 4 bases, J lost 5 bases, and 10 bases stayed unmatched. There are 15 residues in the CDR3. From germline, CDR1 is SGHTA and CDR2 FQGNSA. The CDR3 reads CASSSPSGGRETQYF. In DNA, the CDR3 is TGTGCCAGCAGCTCCCCTAGCGGAGGAAGGGAGACCCAGTACTTC.